Listed below are T cell receptor beta chains from one sample, sequenced in a study of CD8 T cells in acute hepatitis C reinfection. Profiled with immunoSEQ multiplex PCR; TCRdb holds only in-frame clones, not every one. The data show about 38,000 clones, 87% seen once. The sample taken for sequencing was naive CD8+ T cells from PBMCs. Receptors were obtained from a young man with chronic hepatitis C. The conserved cysteine and the conserved F or W are not part of the CDR3 here.

14	TRBV5-6	TRBJ2-7	ASSHRDSKFHYEQY
13	TRBV15	TRBJ2-6	ATSRTGAGANVLT
11	TRBV27	TRBJ2-5	ASSSWAGETQY
12	TRBV27	TRBJ2-3	ASARGGGSDTQY
11	TRBV6-1	TRBJ2-5	ASSTGVSETQY
11	TRBV6-5	TRBJ2-3	ARGWGGTDTQY
14	TRBV7-3	TRBJ2-1	ASSLPEGDGYNEQF
10	TRBV11-2	TRBJ2-3	ASTASTDTQY
10	TRBV4-1	TRBJ2-7	ASSQDGIEQY
13	TRBV30	TRBJ2-3	AWSQTGGNRDTQY
11	TRBV29-1	TRBJ2-2	SVMEPNTGELF
13	TRBV7-3	TRBJ1-4	ASSLVVGIKRKTV
14	TRBV27	TRBJ2-7	ASSLRGGVGEYEQY
13	TRBV5-8	TRBJ2-1	ASSPDQSSYNEQF
10	TRBV5-4	TRBJ1-1	ASSLRGGEAF
10	TRBV5-6	TRBJ1-2	ASSFTADGYT
15	TRBV7-9	TRBJ2-7	ASSPLSPEGPGYEQY
15	TRBV13	TRBJ2-1	ASSSWDTSGAYNEQF
11	TRBV10-3	TRBJ1-1	AISEPDRPEAF
12	TRBV21-1	TRBJ1-1	ASSKEEGDTEAF
10	TRBV5-6	TRBJ1-1	ASSFANTEAF
14	TRBV18	TRBJ2-3	ASSQTGTASTDTQY
12	TRBV7-9	TRBJ2-7	ASSTQQGAYEQY
13	TRBV7-9	TRBJ1-2	ASSQGTVKNYGYT
13	TRBV11-1	TRBJ2-2	ASSSYRGGTGELF
12	TRBV27	TRBJ1-5	ASSLTGVGQPQH
11	TRBV27	TRBJ1-4	ASRGQGNEKLF
10	TRBV28	TRBJ2-7	ASRSPAYEQY
10	TRBV13	TRBJ1-1	ASTPGVTEAF
10	TRBV4-1	TRBJ2-3	ASSQEGATQY
12	TRBV27	TRBJ2-6	ASKKGSGANVLT
12	TRBV6-1	TRBJ2-3	ASSRKGGPDTQY
14	TRBV11-2	TRBJ1-1	ASSSRTANIYTEAF
8	TRBV27	TRBJ1-1	ASKGTEAF
13	TRBV15	TRBJ1-2	ATSRELAGSDGYT
12	TRBV19	TRBJ1-4	ASSMGQGGEKLF
13	TRBV4-1	TRBJ2-7	ASSTRTSGSYEQY
10	TRBV4-1	TRBJ2-2	ASSPNMGELF
10	TRBV7-3	TRBJ2-7	ASSLQGGEQY
12	TRBV5-6	TRBJ1-1	ASSLGTANTEAF
10	TRBV5-1	TRBJ2-2	ASSLREGELF
13	TRBV6-5	TRBJ2-2	ASSYSPTGRMGLF
13	TRBV7-9	TRBJ1-4	ASSDWFATNEKLF
11	TRBV7-9	TRBJ1-2	ASGLQPLYGYT
13	TRBV13	TRBJ2-1	ASSFRVARTNEQF
12	TRBV4-3	TRBJ2-7	ASSQVGQFYEQY
13	TRBV4-3	TRBJ2-7	ASSQEQRPNYEQY
15	TRBV25-1	TRBJ2-3	ASSGWDGGFDTDTQY
12	TRBV7-3	TRBJ2-3	ASSWDGATDTQY
10	TRBV27	TRBJ2-2	ASSFGTGELF
13	TRBV9	TRBJ2-1	ASSVGQGGSGEQF
14	TRBV11-3	TRBJ1-2	ASSLGGGLGSYGYT
10	TRBV4-1	TRBJ1-1	ASSQRNTEAF